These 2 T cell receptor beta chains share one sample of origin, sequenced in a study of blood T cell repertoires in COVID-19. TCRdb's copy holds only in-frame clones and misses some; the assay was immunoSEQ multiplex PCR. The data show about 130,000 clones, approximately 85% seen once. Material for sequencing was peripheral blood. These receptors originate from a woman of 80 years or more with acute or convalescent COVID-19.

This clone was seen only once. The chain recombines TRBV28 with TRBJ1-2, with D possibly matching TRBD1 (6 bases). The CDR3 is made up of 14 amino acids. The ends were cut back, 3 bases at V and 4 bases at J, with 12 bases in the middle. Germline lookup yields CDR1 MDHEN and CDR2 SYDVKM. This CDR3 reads CASSLAQGRYGYTF. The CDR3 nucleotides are TGTGCCAGCAGTTTGGCACAGGGACGCTATGGCTACACCTTC.

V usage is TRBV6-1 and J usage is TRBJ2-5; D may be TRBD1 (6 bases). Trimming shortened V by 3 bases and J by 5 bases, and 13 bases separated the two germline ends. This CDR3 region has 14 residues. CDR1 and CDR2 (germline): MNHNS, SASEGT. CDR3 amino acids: CASSDSGAVETQYF. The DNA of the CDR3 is TGTGCCAGCAGTGATTCAGGGGCGGTGGAGACCCAGTACTTC.